A selection of T cell receptor beta chains follows, all from one sample in a study of technical replicates of blood from a few donors. The data were produced by immunoSEQ multiplex PCR, yet TCRdb's version contains in-frame clones alone and is incomplete. The sample includes 74,000 or so clones, 96% of them seen just once. Material for sequencing was T cells isolated from PBMCs. Receptors originate from a human donor in good health. The CDR3 runs from the conserved cysteine through the conserved F or W. D genes are given only for firm matches. Expanded clones get a size class; other rows say once, few or many, or leave the size out.

DNA	CDR3	V	J	D	size
TGTGCCAGCAGCAGGACTGGCCTCATGGGCTACACCTTC	CASSRTGLMGYTF	TRBV7-3	TRBJ1-2	NA	NA
TGTGCCAGCAGGGATCTCCGGGACAGTTACAATGAGCAGTTCTTC	CASRDLRDSYNEQFF	TRBV4-2	TRBJ2-1	TRBD1	NA
TGTGCTAGTGGTTTAGCGACTAGCGGGAATCTTGAGCAGTTCTTC	CASGLATSGNLEQFF	TRBV12-5	TRBJ2-1	TRBD2	NA
TGTGCCAGTAGTGCACCCCACAGGGATGAGTTGGGAGATACGCAGTATTTT	CASSAPHRDELGDTQYF	TRBV19	TRBJ2-3	NA	NA
TGTGCCAGCAGTGCGCCGGGTGGGGCTAGCAATCAGCCCCAGCATTTT	CASSAPGGASNQPQHF	TRBV2	TRBJ1-5	NA	NA
TGTGCCAGCAGTTCACCGGGAGTTCCTCAGCCCCAGCATTTT	CASSSPGVPQPQHF	TRBV28	TRBJ1-5	NA	NA
TGCGCCAGCGGCCGGGACTCAGGGGAAGCTTTCTTT	CASGRDSGEAFF	TRBV5-1	TRBJ1-1	NA	once
TGTGCCAGCAGCCCACCGGGGACAGGAGGAAACACCATATATTTT	CASSPPGTGGNTIYF	TRBV7-9	TRBJ1-3	TRBD1	NA
TGCGCCAGCAGCTTGGGGACAGGGGAAGCTTTCTTT	CASSLGTGEAFF	TRBV5-1	TRBJ1-1	TRBD1	NA
TGTGCCTGGAATCAGGGTAATGGCGACGAGCAGTACTTC	CAWNQGNGDEQYF	TRBV30	TRBJ2-7	NA	NA
TGTGCCAGCAGTTACGGGACAGTAAACGAGCAGTACTTC	CASSYGTVNEQYF	TRBV6-6	TRBJ2-7	TRBD1	once
TGTGCCAGCACGCCGCTCCAGAACCTTTACGAGCAGTACTTC	CASTPLQNLYEQYF	TRBV25-1	TRBJ2-7	NA	NA
TGTGCCAGCAGCCAACCGAGGGGGCTGGGGGCAACTAATGAAAAACTGTTTTTT	CASSQPRGLGATNEKLFF	TRBV28	TRBJ1-4	TRBD1	NA
TGTGCCAGCAGTGGGACAGGGATAACTGAAGCTTTCTTT	CASSGTGITEAFF	TRBV6-1	TRBJ1-1	TRBD1	NA
TGTGCCAGCAGTTTATCGGGGAATCAGCCCCAGCATTTT	CASSLSGNQPQHF	TRBV28	TRBJ1-5	NA	once
TGTGCCAGCAGCGTGCGACTAGGAAGCTACGAGCAGTACTTC	CASSVRLGSYEQYF	TRBV9	TRBJ2-7	NA	NA
TGTGCCAGCAGCCCGCGACAGGGATCCGAGCAGTACTTC	CASSPRQGSEQYF	TRBV14	TRBJ2-7	TRBD1	NA
TGTGCCAGCAGCTTACAGGGCGGGACTGGGATAGATACGCAGTATTTT	CASSLQGGTGIDTQYF	TRBV7-3	TRBJ2-3	NA	NA
TGTGCCAGCCAAAGTCCTGGCAGGGTTGAAGCTTTCTTT	CASQSPGRVEAFF	TRBV6-1	TRBJ1-1	NA	NA
TGTGCCAGCAGTTTACGGACAGGGGCAGATACGCAGTATTTT	CASSLRTGADTQYF	TRBV27	TRBJ2-3	TRBD1	NA
TGCAGCGTCCGCGCCACCGGGGAGCTGTTTTTT	CSVRATGELFF	TRBV29-1	TRBJ2-2	NA	NA
TGCGCCAGCAGCCCCGGACTAGCCGCGGATACGCAGTATTTT	CASSPGLAADTQYF	TRBV5-1	TRBJ2-3	TRBD2	NA
TGTGCCAGTAGTATTGACAGACGAGGCTACACCTTC	CASSIDRRGYTF	TRBV19	TRBJ1-2	NA	NA
TGCGCCAGCAGCTTTGGACAGGGGATAGGGGAGCAGTACTTC	CASSFGQGIGEQYF	TRBV5-1	TRBJ2-7	TRBD1	NA
TGTGCCAGCAGCTCAACACCAAACACTGAAGCTTTCTTT	CASSSTPNTEAFF	TRBV5-6	TRBJ1-1	NA	NA
TGTGCCAGCTCTGGGACAGACGGAAACACCATATATTTT	CASSGTDGNTIYF	TRBV19	TRBJ1-3	TRBD1	NA
TGTGCTAGTGGTTCCGGGACAGGGCCAGATCAGCCCCAGCATTTT	CASGSGTGPDQPQHF	TRBV12-5	TRBJ1-5	TRBD1	NA
TGTGCCAGCAGTTTAGCCCGCGGACTAGCGGGAGGTCGCGATACGCAGTATTTT	CASSLARGLAGGRDTQYF	TRBV27	TRBJ2-3	TRBD2	NA
TGTGCCAGCAGCTTACAGGGGCCGAACACCGGGGAGCTGTTTTTT	CASSLQGPNTGELFF	TRBV7-3	TRBJ2-2	NA	NA
TGTGCCAGCAGTGAATTTGCTGAGGCCTTGAACACTGAAGCTTTCTTT	CASSEFAEALNTEAFF	TRBV25-1	TRBJ1-1	NA	NA
TGTGCCAGCAGCTTCACTAGCGGGAGGGGGGCGGCCGGGGAGCTGTTTTTT	CASSFTSGRGAAGELFF	TRBV7-2	TRBJ2-2	TRBD2	NA
TGCGCCAGCAAACAATCCCCGGACAGGGATTCCGAGCAGTACTTC	CASKQSPDRDSEQYF	TRBV5-1	TRBJ2-7	TRBD1	NA